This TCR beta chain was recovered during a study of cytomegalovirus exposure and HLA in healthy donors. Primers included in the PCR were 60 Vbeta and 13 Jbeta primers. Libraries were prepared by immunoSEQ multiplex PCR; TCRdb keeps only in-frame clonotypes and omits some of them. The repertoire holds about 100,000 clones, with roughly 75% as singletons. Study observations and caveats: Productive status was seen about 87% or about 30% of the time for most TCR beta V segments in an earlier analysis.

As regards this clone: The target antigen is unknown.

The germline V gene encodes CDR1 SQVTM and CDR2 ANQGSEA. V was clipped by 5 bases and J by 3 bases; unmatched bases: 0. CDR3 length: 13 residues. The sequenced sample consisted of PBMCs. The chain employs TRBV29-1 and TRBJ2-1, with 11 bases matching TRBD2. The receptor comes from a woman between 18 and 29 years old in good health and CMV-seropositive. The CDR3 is CSVTSGSYNEQFF. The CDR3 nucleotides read TGCAGCGTTACTAGCGGGAGCTACAATGAGCAGTTCTTC.